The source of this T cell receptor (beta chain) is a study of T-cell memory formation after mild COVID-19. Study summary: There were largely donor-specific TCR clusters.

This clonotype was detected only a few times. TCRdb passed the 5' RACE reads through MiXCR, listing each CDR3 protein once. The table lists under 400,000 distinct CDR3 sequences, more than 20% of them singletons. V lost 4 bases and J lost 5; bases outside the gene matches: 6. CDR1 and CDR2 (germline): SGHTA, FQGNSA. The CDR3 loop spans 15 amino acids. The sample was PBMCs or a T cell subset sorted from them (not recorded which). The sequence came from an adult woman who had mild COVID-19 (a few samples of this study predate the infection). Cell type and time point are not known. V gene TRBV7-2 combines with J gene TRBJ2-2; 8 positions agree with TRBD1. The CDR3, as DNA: TGTGCCAGCAGCTCGACAGGGGCCGGAACCGGGGAGCTGTTTTTT. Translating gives CASSSTGAGTGELFF.